The rows below give T cell receptor beta chains drawn from one sample of a study of cytomegalovirus exposure and HLA in healthy donors. The method was immunoSEQ multiplex PCR; TCRdb's version includes in-frame clones alone and lacks a portion of them. The top ten clones hold nearly 0.9% of a sample with more than 90,000 clones, about 70% of them seen once. Material: PBMCs. The receptors stem from a woman in her 30s in good health and CMV-seronegative. Each CDR3 is given with its conserved first and last residue. The D gene is left open where the match is weak. The listing skips clone size in some rows; elsewhere it reads once, few, many or a size class.

v_call	j_call	d_call	clone_size	cdr3_nt	cdr3_aa
TRBV6-6	TRBJ2-7	-	-	TGTGCCAGCAGTTACACAGGGAGCTCCGAGCAGTACTTC	CASSYTGSSEQYF
TRBV30	TRBJ1-3	-	few	TGTGCCTGGAGTTCGGGGGGCGTAAACACCATATATTTT	CAWSSGGVNTIYF
TRBV7-9	TRBJ1-1	-	-	TGTGCCAGCAGCTCGACACGTGAAGCTTTCTTT	CASSSTREAFF
TRBV2	TRBJ1-6	-	-	TGTGCCAGCAGAGTAACCGGGAGCTCCTATAATTCACCCCTCCACTTT	CASRVTGSSYNSPLHF
TRBV30	TRBJ2-2	-	once	TGTGCCTGGAGTGTAACATACACCGGGGAGCTGTTTTTT	CAWSVTYTGELFF
TRBV5-4	TRBJ2-7	TRBD1	once	TGTGCCAGCAGCTTGTCGGGACAGGGCTCCGGGGAGCAGTACTTC	CASSLSGQGSGEQYF
TRBV14	TRBJ1-3	-	-	TGTGCCAGCAGCCAAGAATGGGCAGGGGCGGCCGGAAACACCATATATTTT	CASSQEWAGAAGNTIYF
TRBV6-5	TRBJ1-1	-	-	TGTGCCAGCATCCACTGGGGTGGAGGTCAAGAAGCTTTCTTT	CASIHWGGGQEAFF
TRBV30	TRBJ2-3	TRBD2	once	TGTGCCTGGAGTCAGCTCGGCGGGAGCTCAGATACGCAGTATTTT	CAWSQLGGSSDTQYF
TRBV7-9	TRBJ1-1	TRBD1	-	TGTGCCAGCAGCTTTATTGACAGGGCGGGCACTGAAGCTTTCTTT	CASSFIDRAGTEAFF
TRBV13	TRBJ2-1	TRBD1	-	TGTGCCAGCAGCGTGTCGACAGGGAATGAGCAGTTCTTC	CASSVSTGNEQFF
TRBV29-1	TRBJ1-4	TRBD1	-	TGCAGCGTTGATGGACAGGGGACCGAAAAACTGTTTTTT	CSVDGQGTEKLFF
TRBV29-1	TRBJ2-7	-	-	TGCAGCGTTGTGAGTACCCGGTACGAGCAGTACTTC	CSVVSTRYEQYF
TRBV28	TRBJ2-7	-	-	TGTGCCAGCAGCTCCGGAGGGAGGCCCTACGAGCAGTACTTC	CASSSGGRPYEQYF
TRBV6-5	TRBJ1-6	-	-	TGTGCCAGCAGTTACTCTTGGCAATCGAATTCACCCCTCCACTTT	CASSYSWQSNSPLHF
TRBV5-4	TRBJ1-1	TRBD1	-	TGTGCCAGCAGCTTCCCCGGACAGGGGGCGACTGAAGCTTTCTTT	CASSFPGQGATEAFF
TRBV7-8	TRBJ1-3	-	-	TGTGCCAGCTCAATAATCGGGGGGGGCTCTGGAAACACCATATATTTT	CASSIIGGGSGNTIYF
TRBV7-6	TRBJ1-1	TRBD1	once	TGTGCCAGCAGCTCTGACAGGGCCACTGAAGCTTTCTTT	CASSSDRATEAFF
TRBV4-1	TRBJ1-2	-	-	TGCGCCAGCAGCCAATTTGACTCTTCTACTAACTATGGCTACACCTTC	CASSQFDSSTNYGYTF
TRBV29-1	TRBJ2-3	TRBD1	once	TGCAGCGCAACCCCGGGACAGGACGACACAGATACGCAGTATTTT	CSATPGQDDTDTQYF
TRBV5-1	TRBJ1-2	TRBD1	-	TGCGCCAGCAGCGAGGACAGGTCGGAAGGCTACACCTTC	CASSEDRSEGYTF
TRBV5-1	TRBJ1-3	-	-	TGCGCCAGCAGCTGGCTCGGGGGGGACGGAAACACCATATATTTT	CASSWLGGDGNTIYF
TRBV2	TRBJ2-2	TRBD2	many	TGTGCCAGCAAAGCGGGGGCGCCTACCGGGGAGCTGTTTTTT	CASKAGAPTGELFF
TRBV6-1	TRBJ2-7	TRBD2	-	TGTGCCAGCAGCTTACTAGCGGCCCTATACGAGCAGTACTTC	CASSLLAALYEQYF
TRBV5-1	TRBJ2-5	TRBD2	-	TGCGCCAGCAGCCCCGGGACTAGCGGGGGTGAAGGTAGAAAAGAGACCCAGTACTTC	CASSPGTSGGEGRKETQYF
TRBV7-3	TRBJ2-5	TRBD2	-	TGTGCCAGCAGCCAGGGACTAGCGGGGGTACAAGAGACCCAGTACTTC	CASSQGLAGVQETQYF
TRBV27	TRBJ2-2	-	-	TGTGCCAGCAGTTTGAGGGGGGGATGGGGCGGGGAGCTGTTTTTT	CASSLRGGWGGELFF
TRBV25-1	TRBJ2-4	-	few	TGTGCCAGCAGTGCCGCGGGGGCATCTCTAGCCAAAAACATTCAGTACTTC	CASSAAGASLAKNIQYF
TRBV10-3	TRBJ1-2	-	-	TGTGCCATCGGCCAAGTGGAGACAGATCTTTCCTATGGCTACACCTTC	CAIGQVETDLSYGYTF
TRBV7-2	TRBJ1-1	-	-	TGTGCCAGCAGCTTACAGGGTGGAACTGAAGCTTTCTTT	CASSLQGGTEAFF
TRBV14	TRBJ2-7	-	few	TGTGCCAGCAGCCAAGATTGGGGTAGGGGAGCGGGCTCCTACGAGCAGTACTTC	CASSQDWGRGAGSYEQYF
TRBV5-1	TRBJ2-3	-	-	TGCGCCAGCAGCTTTTCTGGGGCAGGTATAGCTAGCACAGATACGCAGTATTTT	CASSFSGAGIASTDTQYF
TRBV5-1	TRBJ1-1	TRBD1	few	TGCGCCAGCAGCTTACCGACAGGGGTAACTAGGAACACTGAAGCTTTCTTT	CASSLPTGVTRNTEAFF
TRBV7-7	TRBJ2-5	-	-	TGTGCTAGCAGCTACGCCGGAGGGGAGACCCAGTACTTC	CASSYAGGETQYF
TRBV2	TRBJ1-4	-	-	TGTGCCAGCAGTTCCCGGGGGACTAATGAAAAACTGTTTTTT	CASSSRGTNEKLFF
TRBV9	TRBJ1-6	TRBD1	-	TGTGCCAGCAGCGTAGAAGGACAGGTGGGGGTTAATTCACCCCTCCACTTT	CASSVEGQVGVNSPLHF
TRBV7-8	TRBJ2-1	-	-	TGTGCCAGCAGCTTAATATCGGTTACTGAGCAGTTCTTC	CASSLISVTEQFF
TRBV6-5	TRBJ1-1	-	-	TGTGCCAGCAGTTTTTTCAGGACAGCGAACACTGAAGCTTTCTTT	CASSFFRTANTEAFF
TRBV12-5	TRBJ1-2	TRBD1	few	TGTGCTAGTGGAAAGGGACAGGGGGCTTTTACCTTC	CASGKGQGAFTF
TRBV19	TRBJ2-7	-	once	TGTGCCAGCGCCACAGAACCGAATGCCTACGAGCAGTACTTC	CASATEPNAYEQYF
TRBV5-1	TRBJ1-1	-	-	TGCGCCAGCAACGAAGGGGAGAACACTGAAGCTTTCTTT	CASNEGENTEAFF
TRBV18	TRBJ2-7	TRBD1	-	TGTGCCAGCTCCGGGACAGGGAACTACGAGCAGTACTTC	CASSGTGNYEQYF